The source of this T cell receptor beta chain is a study of cytomegalovirus exposure and HLA in healthy donors. CDR1 and CDR2 (germline): LNHNV, YYDKDF (reference sequence). The CDR3 sequence is 14 residues long. Trimming pared 8 bases from V and 7 bases from J, leaving 21 bases between. In the case of this clone: Its cognate antigen is unknown.

This table comes from immunoSEQ multiplex PCR, and its TCRdb copy is limited to in-frame clones, with some not included. The data contain hundreds of thousands of clones, 90% of them singletons. Overall study findings and caveats: Confirmation in vitro established that three CMV-associated chains were specific for CMV antigens. The study flagged roughly 150 TCR beta chains as cytomegalovirus-associated.

The sequencing input was PBMCs. This TCR was sampled from a woman aged 25 to 39 in good health and CMV-seronegative. This chain joins TRBV15 and TRBJ2-7; perhaps TRBD2 as D (5 bases). The CDR3 bases are TGTGCCACCGGGAGTTGGTCAGGTGGTGTGGAGCAGTACTTC. This translates into CATGSWSGGVEQYF.